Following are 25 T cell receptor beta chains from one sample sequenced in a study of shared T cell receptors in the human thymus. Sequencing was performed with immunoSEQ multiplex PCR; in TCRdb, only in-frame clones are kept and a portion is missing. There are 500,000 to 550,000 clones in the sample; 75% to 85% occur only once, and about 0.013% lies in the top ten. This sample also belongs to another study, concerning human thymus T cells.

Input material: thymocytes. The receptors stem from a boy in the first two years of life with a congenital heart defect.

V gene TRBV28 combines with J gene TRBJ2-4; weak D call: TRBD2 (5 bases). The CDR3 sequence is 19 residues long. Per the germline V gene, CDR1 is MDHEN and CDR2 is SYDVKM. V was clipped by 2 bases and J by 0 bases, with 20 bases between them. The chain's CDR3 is CASSLRAPKRSGAKNIQYF. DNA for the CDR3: TGTGCCAGCAGTTTAAGGGCCCCTAAGCGGAGTGGAGCCAAAAACATTCAGTACTTC.

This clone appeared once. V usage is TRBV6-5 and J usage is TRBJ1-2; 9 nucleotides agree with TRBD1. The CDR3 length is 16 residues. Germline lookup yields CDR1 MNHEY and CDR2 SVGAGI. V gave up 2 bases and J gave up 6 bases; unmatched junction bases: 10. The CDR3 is CASSYRGQGIWDGYTF. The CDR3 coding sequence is TGTGCCAGCAGTTACCGGGGACAGGGCATTTGGGATGGCTACACCTTC.

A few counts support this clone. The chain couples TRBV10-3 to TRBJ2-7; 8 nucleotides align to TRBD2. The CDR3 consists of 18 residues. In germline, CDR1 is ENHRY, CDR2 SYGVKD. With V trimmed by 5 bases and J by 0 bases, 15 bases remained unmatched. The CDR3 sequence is CAISTRGTSGLSSYEQYF. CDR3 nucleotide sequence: TGTGCCATCAGTACTAGGGGAACTAGCGGACTTAGCTCCTACGAGCAGTACTTC.

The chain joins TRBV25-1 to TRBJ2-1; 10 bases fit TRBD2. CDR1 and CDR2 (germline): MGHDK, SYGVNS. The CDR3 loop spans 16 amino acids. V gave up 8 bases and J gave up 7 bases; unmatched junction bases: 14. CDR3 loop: CASRTTGLAGVNEQFF. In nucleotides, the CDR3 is TGTGCCAGCCGTACAACCGGGCTAGCGGGAGTTAATGAGCAGTTCTTC.

This CDR3 is CASSLADRAGYEQYF. The CDR3 nucleotides read TGTGCCAGCAGCTTGGCCGACAGGGCAGGGTACGAGCAGTACTTC. The chain recombines TRBV5-8 with TRBJ2-7; TRBD1 aligns across 7 bases. J lost 4 bases, V lost 0 bases, and 7 bases had no gene match. The CDR3 extends over 15 amino acids. The germline CDR1 and CDR2 sequences are SGHTS and YDEGEE.

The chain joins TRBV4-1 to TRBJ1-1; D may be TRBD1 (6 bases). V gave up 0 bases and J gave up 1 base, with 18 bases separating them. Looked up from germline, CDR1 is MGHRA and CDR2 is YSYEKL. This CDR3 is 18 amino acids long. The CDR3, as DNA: TGCGCCAGCAGCCAAGAGAGAGCCGACAGGTGGCGGAACACTGAAGCTTTCTTT. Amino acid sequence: CASSQERADRWRNTEAFF.

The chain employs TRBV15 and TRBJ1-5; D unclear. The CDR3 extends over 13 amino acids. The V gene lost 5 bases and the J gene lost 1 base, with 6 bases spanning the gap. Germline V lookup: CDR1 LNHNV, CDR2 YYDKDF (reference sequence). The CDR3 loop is CATSAKSNQPQHF. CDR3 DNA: TGTGCCACCAGCGCTAAGAGCAATCAGCCCCAGCATTTT.

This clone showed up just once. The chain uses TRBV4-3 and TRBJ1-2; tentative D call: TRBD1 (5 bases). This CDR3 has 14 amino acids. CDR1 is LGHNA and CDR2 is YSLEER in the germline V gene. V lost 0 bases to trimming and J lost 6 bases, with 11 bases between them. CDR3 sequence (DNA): TGCGCCAGCAGCCAAGAGCCAGGGAAGAATGGCTACACCTTC. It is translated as CASSQEPGKNGYTF.

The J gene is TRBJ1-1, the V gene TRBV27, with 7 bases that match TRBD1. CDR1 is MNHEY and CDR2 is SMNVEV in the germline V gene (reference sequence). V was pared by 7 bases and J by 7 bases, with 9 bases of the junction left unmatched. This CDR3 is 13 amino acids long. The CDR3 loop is CASTQQGRGEAFF. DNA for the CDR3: TGTGCCAGCACCCAACAGGGGCGGGGTGAAGCTTTCTTT.

The DNA for the CDR3 is TGTGCCAGCAGTCCAAACCTACACCGGGGAGAGACCCAGTACTTC. Translating gives CASSPNLHRGETQYF. The chain is built from TRBV27 and TRBJ2-5, with TRBD2 as a possible D gene (5 bases). The V and J ends lost 5 bases and 4 bases respectively, with 17 bases between them. Germline CDR1 is MNHEY and CDR2 is SMNVEV (reference sequence). The CDR3 contains 15 residues.

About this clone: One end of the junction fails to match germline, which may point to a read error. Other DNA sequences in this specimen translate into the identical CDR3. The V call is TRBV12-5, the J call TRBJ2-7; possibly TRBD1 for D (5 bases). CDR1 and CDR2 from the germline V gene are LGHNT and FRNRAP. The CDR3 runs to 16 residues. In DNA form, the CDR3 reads TGTGCCAGTGGTTTGGTACAGACAGTCGCGGCCTACGAGCAGTACTTC. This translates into CASGLVQTVAAYEQYF.

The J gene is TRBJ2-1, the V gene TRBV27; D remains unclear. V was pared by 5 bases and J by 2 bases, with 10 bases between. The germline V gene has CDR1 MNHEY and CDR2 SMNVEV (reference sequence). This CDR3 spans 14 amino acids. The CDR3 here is CASSHFSPYNEQFF. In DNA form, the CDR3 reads TGTGCCAGCAGTCACTTTAGCCCCTACAATGAGCAGTTCTTC.

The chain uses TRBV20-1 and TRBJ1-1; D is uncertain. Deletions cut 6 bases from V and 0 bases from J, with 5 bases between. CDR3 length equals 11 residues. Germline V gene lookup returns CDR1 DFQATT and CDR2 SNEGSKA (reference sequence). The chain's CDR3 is CSAPMNTEAFF. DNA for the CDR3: TGCAGTGCCCCCATGAACACTGAAGCTTTCTTT.

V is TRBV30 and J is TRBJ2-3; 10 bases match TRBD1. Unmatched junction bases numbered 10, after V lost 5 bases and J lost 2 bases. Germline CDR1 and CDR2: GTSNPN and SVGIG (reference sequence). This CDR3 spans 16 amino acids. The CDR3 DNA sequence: TGTGCCTGGGACCCACTAGGGACAGGGGCCACAGATACGCAGTATTTT. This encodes CAWDPLGTGATDTQYF. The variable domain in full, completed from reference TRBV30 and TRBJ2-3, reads SQTIHQWPATLVQPVGSPLSLECTVEGTSNPNLYWYRQAAGRGLQLLFYSVGIGQISSEVPQNLSASRPQDRQFILSSKKLLLSDSGFYLCAWDPLGTGATDTQYFGPGTRLTVL.

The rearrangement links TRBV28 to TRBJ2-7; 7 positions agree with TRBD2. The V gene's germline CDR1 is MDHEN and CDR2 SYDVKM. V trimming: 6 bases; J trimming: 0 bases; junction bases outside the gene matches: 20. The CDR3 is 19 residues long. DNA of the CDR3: TGTGCCAGCAGCCTCAAGAGAGCGGGACGATCTTCCCTCTCCTACGAGCAGTACTTC. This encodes CASSLKRAGRSSLSYEQYF.

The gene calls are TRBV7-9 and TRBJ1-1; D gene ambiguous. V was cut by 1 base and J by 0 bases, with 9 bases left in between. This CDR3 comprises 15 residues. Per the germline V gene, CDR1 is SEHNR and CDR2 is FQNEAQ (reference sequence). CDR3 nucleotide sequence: TGTGCCAGCAGCTTAGGCAGAGGTCTGAACACTGAAGCTTTCTTT. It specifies CASSLGRGLNTEAFF.

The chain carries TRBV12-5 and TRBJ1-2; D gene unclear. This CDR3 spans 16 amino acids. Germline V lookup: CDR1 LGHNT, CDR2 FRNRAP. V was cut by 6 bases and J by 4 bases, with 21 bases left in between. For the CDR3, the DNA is TGTGCTAGTGGCTCCTCCCAGTCGGGGTTTCTCTATGGCTACACCTTC. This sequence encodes CASGSSQSGFLYGYTF. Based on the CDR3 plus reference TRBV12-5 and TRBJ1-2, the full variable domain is DARVTQTPRHKVTEMGQEVTMRCQPILGHNTVFWYRQTMMQGLELLAYFRNRAPLDDSGMPKDRFSAEMPDATLATLKIQPSEPRDSAVYFCASGSSQSGFLYGYTFGSGTRLTVV.

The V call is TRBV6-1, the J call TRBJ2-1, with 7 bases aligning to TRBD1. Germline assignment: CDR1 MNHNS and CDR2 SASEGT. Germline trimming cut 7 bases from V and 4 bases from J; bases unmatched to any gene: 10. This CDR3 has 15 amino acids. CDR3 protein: CASNAGTVPYNEQFF. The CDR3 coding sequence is TGTGCCAGCAACGCCGGGACAGTACCTTACAATGAGCAGTTCTTC.

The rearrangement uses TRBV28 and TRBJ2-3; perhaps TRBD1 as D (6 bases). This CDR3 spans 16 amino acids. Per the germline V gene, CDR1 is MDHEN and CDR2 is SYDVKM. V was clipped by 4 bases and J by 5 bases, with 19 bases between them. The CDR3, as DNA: TGTGCCAGCAGTTGGGGGCGACAGCCCTGTCGAGATACGCAGTATTTT. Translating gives CASSWGRQPCRDTQYF.

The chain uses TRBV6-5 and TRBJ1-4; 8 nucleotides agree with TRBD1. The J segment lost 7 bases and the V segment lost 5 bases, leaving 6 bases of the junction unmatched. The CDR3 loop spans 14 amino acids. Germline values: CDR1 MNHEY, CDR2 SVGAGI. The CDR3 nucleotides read TGTGCCAGCAGTACCGGGACAGGAGGTGAAAAACTGTTTTTT. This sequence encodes CASSTGTGGEKLFF.

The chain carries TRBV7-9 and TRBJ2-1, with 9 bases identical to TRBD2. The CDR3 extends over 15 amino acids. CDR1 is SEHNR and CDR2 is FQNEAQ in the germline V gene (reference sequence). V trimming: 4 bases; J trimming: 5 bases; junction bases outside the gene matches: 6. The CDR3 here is CASSSTGLADNEQFF. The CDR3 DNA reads TGTGCCAGCAGCTCAACGGGACTAGCCGACAATGAGCAGTTCTTC.

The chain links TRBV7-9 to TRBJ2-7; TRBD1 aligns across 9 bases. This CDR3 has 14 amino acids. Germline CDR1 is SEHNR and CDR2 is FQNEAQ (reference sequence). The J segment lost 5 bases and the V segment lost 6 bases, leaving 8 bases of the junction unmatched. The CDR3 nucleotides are TGTGCCAGCAGTTCGGGACAGGGAACCCACGAGCAGTACTTC. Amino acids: CASSSGQGTHEQYF. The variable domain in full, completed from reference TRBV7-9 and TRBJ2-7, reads DTGVSQNPRHKITKRGQNVTFRCDPISEHNRLYWYRQTLGQGPEFLTYFQNEAQLEKSRLLSDRFSAERPKGSFSTLEIQRTEQGDSAMYLCASSSGQGTHEQYFGPGTRLTVT.

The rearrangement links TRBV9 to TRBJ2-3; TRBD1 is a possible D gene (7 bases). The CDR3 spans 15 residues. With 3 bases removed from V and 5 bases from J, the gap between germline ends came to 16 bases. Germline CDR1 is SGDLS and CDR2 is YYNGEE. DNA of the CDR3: TGTGCCAGCAGCGCCCAGGCAGGGGGAGGAGATACGCAGTATTTT. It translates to CASSAQAGGGDTQYF. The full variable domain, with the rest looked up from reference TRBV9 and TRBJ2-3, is DSGVTQTPKHLITATGQRVTLRCSPRSGDLSVYWYQQSLDQGLQFLIQYYNGEERAKGNILERFSAQQFPDLHSELNLSSLELGDSALYFCASSAQAGGGDTQYFGPGTRLTVL.

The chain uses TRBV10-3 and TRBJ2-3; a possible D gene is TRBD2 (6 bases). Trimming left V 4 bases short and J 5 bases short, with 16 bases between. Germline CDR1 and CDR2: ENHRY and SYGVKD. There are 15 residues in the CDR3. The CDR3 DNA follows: TGTGCCATCAGTGGGAGGGCCAGCTTGGAAGATACGCAGTATTTT. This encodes CAISGRASLEDTQYF.

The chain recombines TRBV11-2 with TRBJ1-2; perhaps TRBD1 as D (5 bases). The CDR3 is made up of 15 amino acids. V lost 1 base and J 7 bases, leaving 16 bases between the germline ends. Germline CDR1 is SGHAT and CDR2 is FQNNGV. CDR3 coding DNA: TGTGCCAGCAGCTTAGGTCGCAGGGATTCATCTGGCTACACCTTC. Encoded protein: CASSLGRRDSSGYTF.